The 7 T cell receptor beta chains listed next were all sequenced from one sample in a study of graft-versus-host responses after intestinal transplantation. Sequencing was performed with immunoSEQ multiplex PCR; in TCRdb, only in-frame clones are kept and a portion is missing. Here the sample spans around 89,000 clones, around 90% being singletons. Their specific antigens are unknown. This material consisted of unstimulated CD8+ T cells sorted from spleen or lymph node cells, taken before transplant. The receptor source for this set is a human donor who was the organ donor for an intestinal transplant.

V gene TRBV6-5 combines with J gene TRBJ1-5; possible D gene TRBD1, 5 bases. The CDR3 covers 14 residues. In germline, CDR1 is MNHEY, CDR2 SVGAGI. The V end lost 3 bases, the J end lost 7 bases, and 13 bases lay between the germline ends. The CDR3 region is CASSYGQGGQPQHF. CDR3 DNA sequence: TGTGCCAGCAGTTATGGTCAGGGAGGACAGCCCCAGCATTTT.

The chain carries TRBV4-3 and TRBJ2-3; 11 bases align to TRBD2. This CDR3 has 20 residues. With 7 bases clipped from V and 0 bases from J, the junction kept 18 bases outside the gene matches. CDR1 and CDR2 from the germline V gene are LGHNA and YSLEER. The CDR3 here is CASTLRVVVAGGPSTDTQYF. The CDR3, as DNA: TGCGCCAGCACCCTAAGAGTGGTAGTAGCGGGGGGGCCGAGCACAGATACGCAGTATTTT.

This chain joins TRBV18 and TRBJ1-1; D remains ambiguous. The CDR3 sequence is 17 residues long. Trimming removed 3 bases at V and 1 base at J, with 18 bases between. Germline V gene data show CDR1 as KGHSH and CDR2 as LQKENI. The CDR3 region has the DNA TGTGCCAGCTCACCGAGGCGGCATACACCATGGAACACTGAAGCTTTCTTT. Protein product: CASSPRRHTPWNTEAFF.

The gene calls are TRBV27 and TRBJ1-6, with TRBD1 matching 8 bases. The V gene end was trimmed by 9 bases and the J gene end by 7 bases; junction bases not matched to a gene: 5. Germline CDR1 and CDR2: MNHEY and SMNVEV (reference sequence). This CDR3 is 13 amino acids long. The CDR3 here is CASRQGKNSPLHF. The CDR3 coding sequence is TGTGCCAGTAGACAGGGGAAAAATTCACCCCTCCACTTT.

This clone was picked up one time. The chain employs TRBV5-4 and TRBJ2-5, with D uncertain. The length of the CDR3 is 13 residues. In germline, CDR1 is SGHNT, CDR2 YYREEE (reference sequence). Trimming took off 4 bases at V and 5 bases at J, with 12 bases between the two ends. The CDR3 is CASSQLGSETQYF. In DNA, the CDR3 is TGTGCCAGCAGCCAACTGGGCTCGGAGACCCAGTACTTC.

CDR3: CASVPAGGGMDTQYF. The CDR3 DNA follows: TGTGCCAGCGTCCCCGCGGGCGGAGGGATGGATACGCAGTATTTT. The chain links TRBV7-6 to TRBJ2-3; perhaps TRBD2 as D (6 bases). The CDR3 runs 15 residues. Germline CDR1 is SGHVS and CDR2 is FNYEAQ. The germline V and J ends were trimmed by 8 bases and 6 bases, with 21 bases remaining between them. The full variable domain, its missing parts supplied by reference TRBV7-6 and TRBJ2-3, is GAGVSQSPRYKVTKRGQDVALRCDPISGHVSLYWYRQALGQGPEFLTYFNYEAQQDKSGLPNDRFSAERPEGSISTLTIQRTEQRDSAMYRCASVPAGGGMDTQYFGPGTRLTVL.

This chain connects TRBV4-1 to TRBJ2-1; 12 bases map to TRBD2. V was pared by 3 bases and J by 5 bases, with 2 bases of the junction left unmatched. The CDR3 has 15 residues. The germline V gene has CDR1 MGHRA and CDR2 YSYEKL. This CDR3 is CASSHLAGGDNEQFF. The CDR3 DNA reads TGCGCCAGCAGCCACCTAGCGGGGGGGGACAATGAGCAGTTCTTC.